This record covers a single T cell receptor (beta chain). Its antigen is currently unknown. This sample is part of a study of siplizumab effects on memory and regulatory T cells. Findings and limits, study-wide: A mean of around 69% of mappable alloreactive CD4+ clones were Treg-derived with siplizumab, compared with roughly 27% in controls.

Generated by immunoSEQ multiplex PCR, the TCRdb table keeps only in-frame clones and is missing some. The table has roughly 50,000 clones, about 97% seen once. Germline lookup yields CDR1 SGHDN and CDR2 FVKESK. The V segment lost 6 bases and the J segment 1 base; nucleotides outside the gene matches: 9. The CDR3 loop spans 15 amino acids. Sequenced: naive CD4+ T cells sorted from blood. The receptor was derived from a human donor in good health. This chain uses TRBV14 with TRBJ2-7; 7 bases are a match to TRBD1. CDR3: CASSRTGTASYEQYF. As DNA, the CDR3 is TGTGCCAGCAGTCGAACCGGGACAGCTTCCTACGAGCAGTACTTC.